Below, 11 T cell receptor beta chains from the same sample are listed, as sequenced in a study of cytomegalovirus exposure and HLA in healthy donors. Primers for the PCR totalled 60 Vbeta and 13 Jbeta. Profiling relied on immunoSEQ multiplex PCR, and the TCRdb table lists in-frame clones only, not all of them. The data show 100,000 to 150,000 clones, more than 65% seen once. Sequencing input: PBMCs. All receptors come from a man aged 18-30 years in good health and CMV-seropositive.

This chain connects TRBV27 to TRBJ2-3, with a weak D call TRBD1 (5 bases). V lost 6 bases, J lost 0 bases, and 22 bases lay in between. The CDR3 is made up of 18 amino acids. In germline, CDR1 is MNHEY, CDR2 SMNVEV (reference sequence). The CDR3 region has the DNA TGTGCCAGCAGCCCATTGGGCCGGACATCGACTAGCACAGATACGCAGTATTTT. It specifies CASSPLGRTSTSTDTQYF.

The V gene is TRBV5-4, the J gene TRBJ2-5; weak D call: TRBD2 (5 bases). In germline, CDR1 is SGHNT, CDR2 YYREEE (reference sequence). The CDR3 is 15 residues long. The V end was cut by 3 bases, the J end by 1 base, with 13 bases between. The CDR3 DNA sequence: TGTGCCAGCAGCTCCCCCAGCGGACTCCAAGAGACCCAGTACTTC. Its translation is CASSSPSGLQETQYF.

V is TRBV7-2 and J is TRBJ2-5, with D possibly TRBD1 on 6 matching bases. TRBJ2-7 explains the end of the DNA better; the J call may be wrong. Germline V gene sequence: CDR1 SGHTA, CDR2 FQGNSA. The CDR3 consists of 14 residues. The CDR3, as DNA: TGTGCCAGCAACCCGACAGGTTTTACCTACGAGCAGTACTTC. This encodes CASNPTGFTYEQYF.

This clone came up a few times. The chain is built from TRBV5-1 and TRBJ2-5; 9 nucleotides line up with TRBD1. The V gene's germline CDR1 is SGHRS and CDR2 YFSETQ. This CDR3 comprises 13 residues. Trimming cost V 9 bases and J 5 bases; bases outside gene matches: 8. The CDR3 nucleotides are TGCGCCACCAGAGAGGGGACAGGGGAGACCCAGTACTTC. It translates to CATREGTGETQYF.

The chain carries TRBV27 and TRBJ2-2; 7 nucleotides agree with TRBD2. V gave up 3 bases and J gave up 6 bases; unmatched junction bases: 7. The germline V gene has CDR1 MNHEY and CDR2 SMNVEV (reference sequence). The CDR3 totals 15 residues. CDR3 loop: CASSLGGNVAGELFF. In nucleotides, the CDR3 is TGTGCCAGCAGTTTGGGGGGGAATGTAGCCGGGGAGCTGTTTTTT.

This chain connects TRBV7-9 to TRBJ1-1; D is unclear. Trimming took 4 bases from V and 1 from J, leaving 10 bases between them. The CDR3 is 14 residues long. Germline V gene sequence: CDR1 SEHNR, CDR2 FQNEAQ (reference sequence). CDR3 region: CASSSVRENTEAFF. The CDR3 coding sequence is TGTGCCAGCAGCTCGGTTCGGGAGAACACTGAAGCTTTCTTT.

This rearrangement joins TRBV27 to TRBJ1-3; 8 bases agree with TRBD1. Germline CDR1 and CDR2: MNHEY and SMNVEV (reference sequence). The CDR3 contains 15 residues. Unmatched junction bases numbered 4, after V lost 6 bases and J lost 0 bases. Written as DNA, the CDR3 is TGTGCCAGCAGGGACAGGGTTCACTCTGGAAACACCATATATTTT. Its translation is CASRDRVHSGNTIYF.

The rearrangement links TRBV7-2 to TRBJ1-2; tentatively, D is TRBD1 (5 bases). Trimming shortened V by 5 bases and J by 8 bases, and 9 bases separated the two germline ends. The CDR3 length is 11 residues. Germline assignment: CDR1 SGHTA and CDR2 FQGNSA. In DNA, the CDR3 is TGTGCCAGCAGCCAGGGAGGAGGCTACACCTTC. As protein: CASSQGGGYTF.

This clone was detected once. The J gene is TRBJ2-6, the V gene TRBV10-3; D is perhaps TRBD1 (5 bases). This CDR3 has 15 amino acids. CDR1 and CDR2 from the germline V gene are ENHRY and SYGVKD. The V end lost 8 bases, the J end lost 0 bases, and 11 bases lay between the germline ends. The CDR3, as DNA: TGTGCCATCGGCCCACAGGCCTCTGGGGCCAACGTCCTGACTTTC. The encoded protein is CAIGPQASGANVLTF.

This clone was observed a handful of times. The rearrangement uses TRBV4-3 and TRBJ1-1, with D maybe TRBD1 (5 bases). CDR1 is LGHNA and CDR2 is YSLEER in the germline V gene. The CDR3 length is 15 residues. V gave up 0 bases and J gave up 4 bases, with 12 bases separating them. The CDR3 protein is CASSQDRGRSTEAFF. CDR3 DNA sequence: TGCGCCAGCAGCCAAGATCGGGGGAGAAGCACTGAAGCTTTCTTT.

The chain carries TRBV5-1 and TRBJ1-6; 7 bases line up with TRBD1. Germline lookup yields CDR1 SGHRS and CDR2 YFSETQ. This CDR3 has 18 amino acids. V gave up 0 bases and J gave up 1 base; unmatched junction bases: 7. The CDR3: CASSLGVGRGSYNSPLHF. DNA of the CDR3: TGCGCCAGCAGCTTGGGAGTCGGCAGGGGGTCCTATAATTCACCCCTCCACTTT.